What follows describes a single T cell receptor beta chain. This clonotype showed up many times. It has no known antigen specificity. No base quality values were provided; no much bigger clone lies one nucleotide off. Profiling of TCR beta VDJ combinations and CDR3 sequences used genomic DNA as the template. An Illumina HiSeq 2000 was used for TCR repertoire sequencing. Per the source publication's procedure: TRBV/TRBJ rearrangement plots, CDR3 size and DJ length profiles, and Simpson's diversity index were used to evaluate the repertoires. Whichever DNA sequence was most abundant in the deep sequencing data was defined as the immunodominant clone. CDR3 amino acid sequences were checked for sharing between subjects and were compared against published repertoires and the VDJdb database. Clones were called with MiXCR by TCRdb after fastp trimmed the public reads at Q25, and only in-frame beta chains were retained. Each entry merges the rows of one CDR3 protein and shows their most common DNA and genes. The authors' filters were not applied to this entry. The sample yields 150,000 to 200,000 distinct CDR3 sequences; roughly three fifths were counted once. The biggest ten clones account for about 44% of the sample.

These data are taken from a study of CD8+CD57+ T cells in acquired aplastic anemia (dated by TCRdb to 2017 to 2018). Regarding the complete study: DNA extracted from sorted CD4+ and CD8+ cells had a mean of roughly 3.4 ug, with a range of roughly 0.18 to 27.4 ug. A CD8+CD57+ expansion meant a frequency higher than the mean frequency seen in healthy subjects.

Expansion of CD8+CD57+ cells had been shown by flow cytometry in the patients chosen for sequencing. Every patient had a diagnosis of severe acquired aplastic anemia based on International Study of Aplastic Anemia and Agranulocytosis and Camitta criteria. No patient had received any therapy when blood was sampled. The study deep-sequenced TCR repertoires of sorted CD4+ and CD8+ blood T cells from severe aplastic anemia patients and healthy subjects. In the USA, patient enrollment took place under clinicaltrials.gov protocols 00001620, 01623167, 00001397, 00071045, 00081523 and 00961064. Ficoll-Paque density gradient centrifugation was used to isolate peripheral blood mononuclear cells. CD4+ and CD8+ T cells were sorted by FACS or magnetic beads before DNA extraction. The paper's findings and limits, for the study overall: Although roughly 29 CD8+ CDR3 sequences were shared by patients and controls, these sequences appeared highly expressed in patients and within the immunodominant clones of patients. Patients and healthy controls showed no significant difference in CD8+ Simpson's diversity (P=0.060).

Trimming leaves V shorter by 4 bases and J shorter by 6 bases, with the junction holding 8 bases beyond the gene matches. From the cysteine through the phenylalanine, the CDR3 covers 15 amino acids. Only the CDR3 portion is preserved as DNA: 45 bases, with reading frame beginning at the first base. For CDR1 and CDR2, the germline V gene lists MGHRA and YSYEKL. The sequence derives from a human donor with aplastic anemia. The rearrangement combines TRBV4-1 with TRBJ1-5; the central 8 bases match TRBD1. The sequencing input was sorted CD4+, CD8+, or CD8+CD57+ T cells (not recorded which) from PBMCs. The CDR3 has the sequence CASSLDDRGVQPQHF. The sequenced DNA: TGCGCCAGCAGCCTCGATGACAGGGGTGTTCAGCCCCAGCATTTT.